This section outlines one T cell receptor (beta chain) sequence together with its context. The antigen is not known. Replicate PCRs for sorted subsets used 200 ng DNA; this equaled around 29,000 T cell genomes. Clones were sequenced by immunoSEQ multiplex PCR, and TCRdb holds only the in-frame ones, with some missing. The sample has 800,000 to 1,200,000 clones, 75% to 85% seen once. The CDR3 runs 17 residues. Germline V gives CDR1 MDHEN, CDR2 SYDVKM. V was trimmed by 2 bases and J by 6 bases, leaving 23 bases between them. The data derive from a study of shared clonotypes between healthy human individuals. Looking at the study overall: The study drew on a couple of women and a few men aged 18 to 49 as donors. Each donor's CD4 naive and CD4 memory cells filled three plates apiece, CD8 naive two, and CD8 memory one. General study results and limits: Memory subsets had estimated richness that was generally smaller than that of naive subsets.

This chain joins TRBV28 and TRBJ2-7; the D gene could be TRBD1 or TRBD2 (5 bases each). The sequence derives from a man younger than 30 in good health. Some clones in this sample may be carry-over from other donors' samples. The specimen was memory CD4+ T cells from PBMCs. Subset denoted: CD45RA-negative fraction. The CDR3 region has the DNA TGTGCCAGCAGTTTAAGGAATTGGGGACGATCGATGGGCGAGCAGTACTTC. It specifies CASSLRNWGRSMGEQYF.